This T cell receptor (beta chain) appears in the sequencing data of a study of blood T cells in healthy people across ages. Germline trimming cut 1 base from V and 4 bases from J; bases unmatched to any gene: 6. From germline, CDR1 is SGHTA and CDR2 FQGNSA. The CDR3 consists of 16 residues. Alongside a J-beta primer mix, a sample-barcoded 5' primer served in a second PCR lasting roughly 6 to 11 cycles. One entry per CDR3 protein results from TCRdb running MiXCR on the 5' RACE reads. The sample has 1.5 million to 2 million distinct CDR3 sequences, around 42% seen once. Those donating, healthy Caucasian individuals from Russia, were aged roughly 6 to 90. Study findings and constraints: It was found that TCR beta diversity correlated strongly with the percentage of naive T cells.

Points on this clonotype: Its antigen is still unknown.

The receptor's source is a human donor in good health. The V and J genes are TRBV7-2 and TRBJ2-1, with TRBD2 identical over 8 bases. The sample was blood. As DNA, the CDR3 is TGTGCCAGCAGCTTAGATGTAGCGGGGAGATACAATGAGCAGTTCTTC. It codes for CASSLDVAGRYNEQFF.